The present entry profiles one TCR beta chain with its context. These data are taken from a study of T cell changes during pregnancy in multiple sclerosis. Assay used: immunoSEQ multiplex PCR; TCRdb lists only in-frame clones, some missing. The sample has roughly 87,000 clones, roughly 95% seen once. Germline values: CDR1 SGHNT, CDR2 YYREEE (reference sequence). Trimming took 4 bases from V and 0 from J; bases not matched to a gene: 3. This CDR3 spans 15 amino acids. The starting material was peripheral blood, obtained in the third trimester of pregnancy. This TCR came from a female donor in good health, enrolled as a control in a pregnancy study. The chain employs TRBV5-4 and TRBJ2-1; TRBD2 agrees at 8 bases. CDR3 DNA sequence: TGTGCCAGCAGCGAAGGGACTAGCTCCTACAATGAGCAGTTCTTC. Translation: CASSEGTSSYNEQFF.